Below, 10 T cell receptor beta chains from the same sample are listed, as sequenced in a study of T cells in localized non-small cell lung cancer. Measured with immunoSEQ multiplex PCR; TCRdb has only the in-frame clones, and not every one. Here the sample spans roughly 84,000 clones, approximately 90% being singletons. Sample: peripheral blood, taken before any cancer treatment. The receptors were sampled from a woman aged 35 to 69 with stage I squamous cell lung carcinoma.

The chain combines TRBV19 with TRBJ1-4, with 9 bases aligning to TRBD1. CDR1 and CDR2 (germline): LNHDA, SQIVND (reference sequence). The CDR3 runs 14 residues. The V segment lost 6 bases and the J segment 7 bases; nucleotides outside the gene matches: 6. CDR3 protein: CASRQGASREKLFF. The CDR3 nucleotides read TGTGCCAGTAGACAGGGGGCAAGTCGTGAAAAACTGTTTTTT.

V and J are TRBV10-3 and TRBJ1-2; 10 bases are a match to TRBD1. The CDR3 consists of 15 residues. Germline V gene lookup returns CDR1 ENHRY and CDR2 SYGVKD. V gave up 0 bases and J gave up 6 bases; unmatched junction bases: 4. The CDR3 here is CAISESTGGVDGYTF. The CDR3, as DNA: TGTGCCATCAGTGAGTCGACAGGGGGCGTTGATGGCTACACCTTC.

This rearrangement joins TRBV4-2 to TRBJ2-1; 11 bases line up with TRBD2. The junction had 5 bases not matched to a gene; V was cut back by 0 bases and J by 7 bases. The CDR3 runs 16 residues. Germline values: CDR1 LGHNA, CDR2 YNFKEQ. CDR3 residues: CASSQDPSGGLNEQFF. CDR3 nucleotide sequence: TGTGCCAGCAGCCAAGATCCTAGCGGGGGGTTAAATGAGCAGTTCTTC.

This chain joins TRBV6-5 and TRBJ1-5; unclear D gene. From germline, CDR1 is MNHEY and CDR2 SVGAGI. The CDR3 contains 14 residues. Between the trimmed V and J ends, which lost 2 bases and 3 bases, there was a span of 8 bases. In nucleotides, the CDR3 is TGTGCCAGCAGTTACCGCAGTCACAATCAGCCCCAGCATTTT. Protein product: CASSYRSHNQPQHF.

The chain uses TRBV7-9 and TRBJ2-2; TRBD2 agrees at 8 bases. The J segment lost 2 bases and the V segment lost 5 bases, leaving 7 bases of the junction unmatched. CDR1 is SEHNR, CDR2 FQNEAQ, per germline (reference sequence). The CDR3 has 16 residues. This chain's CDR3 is CASSPKAGGNTGELFF. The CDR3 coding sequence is TGTGCCAGCAGCCCGAAGGCGGGGGGAAACACCGGGGAGCTGTTTTTT.

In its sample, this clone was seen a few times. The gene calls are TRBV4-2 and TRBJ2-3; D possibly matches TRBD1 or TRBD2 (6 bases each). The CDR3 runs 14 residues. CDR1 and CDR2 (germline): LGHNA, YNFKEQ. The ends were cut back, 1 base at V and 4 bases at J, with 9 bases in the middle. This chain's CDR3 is CASSQGGAPDTQYF. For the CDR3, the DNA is TGTGCCAGCAGCCAAGGGGGGGCCCCAGATACGCAGTATTTT.

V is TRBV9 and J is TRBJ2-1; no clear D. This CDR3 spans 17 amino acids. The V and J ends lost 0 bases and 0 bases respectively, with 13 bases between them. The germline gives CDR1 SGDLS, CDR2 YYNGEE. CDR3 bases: TGTGCCAGCAGCGTAGCGGCCCTTTTGAGCTCCTACAATGAGCAGTTCTTC. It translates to CASSVAALLSSYNEQFF.

The CDR3 spells CASSEMRSGLAGPDTQYF. The DNA of the CDR3 is TGTGCCAGCAGTGAAATGCGGAGCGGACTAGCGGGCCCAGATACGCAGTATTTT. The chain is built from TRBV6-1 and TRBJ2-3, with 11 bases that match TRBD2. CDR3 length equals 18 residues. Germline V gene sequence: CDR1 MNHNS, CDR2 SASEGT. The V segment lost 2 bases and the J segment 4 bases; nucleotides outside the gene matches: 11.

This chain's CDR3 is CASSAQGARQPQHF. In DNA, the CDR3 is TGTGCCAGCTCGGCCCAGGGGGCCCGTCAGCCCCAGCATTTT. The gene calls are TRBV6-6 and TRBJ1-5; 8 bases are shared with TRBD1. The germline V gene encodes CDR1 MNHNY and CDR2 SVGAGI (reference sequence). The CDR3 covers 14 residues. The J segment lost 6 bases and the V segment lost 8 bases, leaving 9 bases of the junction unmatched.

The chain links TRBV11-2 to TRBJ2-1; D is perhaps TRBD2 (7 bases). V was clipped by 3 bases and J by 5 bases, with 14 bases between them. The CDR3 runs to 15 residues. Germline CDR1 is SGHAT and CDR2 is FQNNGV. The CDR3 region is CASSLVGGVDNEQFF. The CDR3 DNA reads TGTGCCAGCAGCTTGGTAGGGGGGGTTGACAATGAGCAGTTCTTC. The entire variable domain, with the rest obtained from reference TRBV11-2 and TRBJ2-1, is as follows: EAGVAQSPRYKIIEKRQSVAFWCNPISGHATLYWYQQILGQGPKLLIQFQNNGVVDDSQLPKDRFSAERLKGVDSTLKIQPAKLEDSAVYLCASSLVGGVDNEQFFGPGTRLTVL.